The sequence of this T cell receptor beta chain was determined in a study of shared clonotypes between healthy human individuals. Repertoires were generated with immunoSEQ multiplex PCR, while TCRdb's copy carries only in-frame clones and drops some. The sample consists of some 790,000 clones, about two thirds of them appearing once. Study-level findings and limits: A generally larger estimated richness was seen in naive subsets than in memory subsets.

Comments on this clone: Its antigen is not known.

V lost 2 bases and J 3 bases, leaving 13 bases between the germline ends. Looked up from germline, CDR1 is SGHTA and CDR2 is FQGNSA. This CDR3 spans 15 amino acids. The TCR comes from a woman younger than 45 in good health. J is TRBJ1-1 and V is TRBV7-2; D call uncertain. Specimen: memory CD4+ T cells sorted from blood. The subset denotes: CD45RA-negative fraction. CDR3 DNA: TGTGCCAGCAGCTTAATGGAATTTGAGTACACTGAAGCTTTCTTT. This gives the protein CASSLMEFEYTEAFF.